These 4 T cell receptor beta chains were sequenced from one sample in a study of CD8 T cells in Susac syndrome. After extraction with the RNeasy kit, about 0.45 to 1 ug of the RNA was reverse transcribed using random hexamers. Via MiXCR, TCRdb re-called the immunoSEQ multiplex PCR reads, giving one row per CDR3 protein. The profile shows about 80,000 distinct CDR3 sequences, 85% to 95% of them singletons. The sequencing input was CD4+ T cells from PBMCs. These receptors were collected from a human donor with Susac syndrome.

This clonotype was seen once. The rearrangement uses TRBV20-1 and TRBJ2-5, with 12 positions matching TRBD2. The CDR3 spans 19 residues. J was trimmed by 7 bases and V by 2 bases; bases with no gene match: 20. In germline, CDR1 is DFQATT, CDR2 SNEGSKA (reference sequence). Here the CDR3 reads CSARTILRLAGAQSGTQYF. The CDR3, as DNA: TGCAGTGCTAGAACAATCCTTAGACTAGCGGGGGCCCAGAGCGGGACCCAGTACTTC.

J is TRBJ2-1 and V is TRBV2; 8 bases agree with TRBD2. Germline CDR1 SNHLY, CDR2 FYNNEI. V gave up 7 bases and J gave up 3 bases; unmatched junction bases: 2. The CDR3 is 13 amino acids. The CDR3 DNA reads TGTGCCAGCACCAGCGGGAGCTACAATGAGCAGTTCTTC. This sequence encodes CASTSGSYNEQFF.

The V gene is TRBV5-1, the J gene TRBJ2-3, with D uncertain. Germline loops: CDR1 SGHRS, CDR2 YFSETQ. This CDR3 region has 14 residues. Trimming left V 3 bases short and J 2 bases short, with 10 bases between. The CDR3 is CASSSHLITDTQYF. CDR3 sequence (DNA): TGCGCCAGCAGCTCCCACTTAATCACAGATACGCAGTATTTT.

This clonotype was observed a handful of times. The chain employs TRBV29-1 and TRBJ2-7; unclear D gene. CDR1 is SQVTM and CDR2 is ANQGSEA in the germline V gene. The V end lost 3 bases, the J end lost 6 bases, and 9 bases lay between the germline ends. The CDR3 is 11 residues long. CDR3 coding DNA: TGCAGCGTTGAGGTCGGGTCCGAGCAGTACTTC. Translation: CSVEVGSEQYF.